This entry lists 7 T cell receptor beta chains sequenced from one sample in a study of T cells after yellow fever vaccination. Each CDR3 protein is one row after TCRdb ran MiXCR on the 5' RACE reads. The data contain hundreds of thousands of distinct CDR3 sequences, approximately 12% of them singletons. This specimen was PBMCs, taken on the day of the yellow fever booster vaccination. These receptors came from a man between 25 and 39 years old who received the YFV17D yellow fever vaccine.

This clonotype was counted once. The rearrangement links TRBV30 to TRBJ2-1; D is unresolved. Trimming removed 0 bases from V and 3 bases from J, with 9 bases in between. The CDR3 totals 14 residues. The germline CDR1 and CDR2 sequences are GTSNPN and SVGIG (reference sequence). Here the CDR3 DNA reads TGTGCCTGGAGTGTACGCGGCCACTACAATGAGCAGTTCTTC. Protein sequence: CAWSVRGHYNEQFF. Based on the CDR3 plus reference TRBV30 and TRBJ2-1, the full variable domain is SQTIHQWPATLVQPVGSPLSLECTVEGTSNPNLYWYRQAAGRGLQLLFYSVGIGQISSEVPQNLSASRPQDRQFILSSKKLLLSDSGFYLCAWSVRGHYNEQFFGPGTRLTVL.

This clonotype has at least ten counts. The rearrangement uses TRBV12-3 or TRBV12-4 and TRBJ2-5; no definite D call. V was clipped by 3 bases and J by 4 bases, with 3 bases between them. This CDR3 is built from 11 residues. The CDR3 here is CASSFGETQYF. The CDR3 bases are TGTGCCAGCAGTTTTGGAGAGACCCAGTACTTC.

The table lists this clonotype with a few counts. CDR3 DNA sequence: TGCAGTGCTAGCGGGGGCTCTGGGGCCAACGTCCTGACTTTC. This sequence encodes CSASGGSGANVLTF. This chain uses TRBV20-1 with TRBJ2-6, with TRBD2 as a possible D gene (6 bases). CDR1 and CDR2 from the germline V gene are DFQATT and SNEGSKA (reference sequence). The V and J ends lost 3 bases and 0 bases respectively, with 6 bases between them. This CDR3 has 14 amino acids.

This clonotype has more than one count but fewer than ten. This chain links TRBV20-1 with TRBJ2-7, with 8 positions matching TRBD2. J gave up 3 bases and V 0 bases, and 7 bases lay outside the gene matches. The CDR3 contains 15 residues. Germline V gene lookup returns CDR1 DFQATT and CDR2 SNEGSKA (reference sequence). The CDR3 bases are TGCAGTGCTAGAGATGATGGCGGGAGGATCTACGAGCAGTACTTC. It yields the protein CSARDDGGRIYEQYF.

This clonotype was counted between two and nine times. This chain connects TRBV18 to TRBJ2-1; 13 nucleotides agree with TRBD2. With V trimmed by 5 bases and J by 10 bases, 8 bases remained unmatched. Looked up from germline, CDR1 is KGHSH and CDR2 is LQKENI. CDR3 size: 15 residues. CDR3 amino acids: CASSDTSGRAGEQFF. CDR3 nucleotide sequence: TGTGCCAGCTCAGACACTAGCGGGAGGGCCGGGGAGCAGTTCTTC.

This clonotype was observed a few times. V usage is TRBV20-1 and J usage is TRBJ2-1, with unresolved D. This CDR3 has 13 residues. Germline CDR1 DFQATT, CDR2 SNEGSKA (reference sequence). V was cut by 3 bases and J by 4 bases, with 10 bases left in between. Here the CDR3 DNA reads TGCAGTGCTAGGACCGGCAGATACAATGAGCAGTTCTTC. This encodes CSARTGRYNEQFF.

The CDR3 reads CASSLAQGGGGYEQYF. CDR3 DNA: TGCGCCAGCAGCTTAGCCCAGGGGGGTGGGGGATACGAGCAGTACTTC. The chain has TRBV10-2 and TRBJ2-7, with a possible D match to TRBD1 (7 bases). CDR3 length: 16 amino acids. Between the trimmed V and J ends, which lost 6 bases and 4 bases, there was a span of 22 bases. CDR1 WSHSY and CDR2 SAAADI come from the germline V gene.